This TCR beta chain was sequenced in a study of T cells in localized non-small cell lung cancer. A word on this clone: The antigen remains unidentified.

Germline CDR1 GTSNPN, CDR2 SVGIG (reference sequence). The CDR3 runs 15 residues. The V end was cut by 0 bases, the J end by 0 bases, with 6 bases between. Study observations and caveats: Of the top 100 tumor clones, median approximately 50 were in adjacent lung, 25 to 35 among its top 100. A raised T cell density in blood coincided with lengthier overall survival. Adjacent uninvolved lung had the highest clonality, suggesting focused antigen responses. Sequence data derive from only one tumor region, so heterogeneity remains possible.

Assay used: immunoSEQ multiplex PCR; TCRdb lists only in-frame clones, some missing. The data contain 75,000 to 80,000 clones, 70% to 90% of them singletons. The gene calls are TRBV30 and TRBJ2-6; D uncertain. The sequencing here drew on peripheral blood, taken before any cancer treatment. The clonotype comes from a woman aged 35-75 years with stage I squamous cell lung carcinoma. Here the CDR3 reads CAWSVLYSGANVLTF. CDR3 bases: TGTGCCTGGAGTGTACTGTACTCTGGGGCCAACGTCCTGACTTTC.